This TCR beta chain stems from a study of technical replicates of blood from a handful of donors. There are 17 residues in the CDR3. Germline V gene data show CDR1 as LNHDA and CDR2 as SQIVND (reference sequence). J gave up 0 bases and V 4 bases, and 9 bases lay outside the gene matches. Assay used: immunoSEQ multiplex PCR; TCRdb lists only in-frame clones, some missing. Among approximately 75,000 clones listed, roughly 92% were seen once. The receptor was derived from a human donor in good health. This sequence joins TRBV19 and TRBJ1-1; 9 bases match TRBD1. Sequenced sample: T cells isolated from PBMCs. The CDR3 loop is CASSTPGQGLMNTEAFF. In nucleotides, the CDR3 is TGTGCCAGTAGTACGCCGGGACAGGGCCTTATGAACACTGAAGCTTTCTTT. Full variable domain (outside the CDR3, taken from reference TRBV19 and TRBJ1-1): DGGITQSPKYLFRKEGQNVTLSCEQNLNHDAMYWYRQDPGQGLRLIYYSQIVNDFQKGDIAEGYSVSREKKESFPLTVTSAQKNPTAFYLCASSTPGQGLMNTEAFFGQGTRLTVV.